What follows are 25 T cell receptor beta chains derived from one specimen sequenced in a study of cytotoxic CD8 clonotypes in ibrutinib-treated CLL. This table comes from immunoSEQ multiplex PCR, and its TCRdb copy is limited to in-frame clones, with some not included. Here the sample spans approximately 45,000 clones, about two thirds being singletons. The sample here was PBMCs, taken after 12 months of ibrutinib treatment. The receptors shown here come from a human donor with chronic lymphocytic leukemia.

The CDR3 reads CASSTGLAGSEQYF. The DNA for the CDR3 is TGTGCCAGCAGCACGGGACTAGCGGGGTCCGAGCAGTACTTC. This chain links TRBV11-3 with TRBJ2-7; TRBD2 matches 13 bases. The CDR3 sequence is 14 residues long. The germline V gene has CDR1 SGHNT and CDR2 YENEEA. The V segment lost 5 bases and the J segment 6 bases; nucleotides outside the gene matches: 4.

The rearrangement uses TRBV19 and TRBJ2-1; D is unclear. The germline V gene has CDR1 LNHDA and CDR2 SQIVND (reference sequence). Trimming removed 3 bases from V and 4 bases from J, with 7 bases in between. The CDR3 sequence is 13 residues long. The CDR3 spells CASSMILYNEQFF. CDR3 nucleotides: TGTGCCAGTAGTATGATTCTTTACAATGAGCAGTTCTTC.

The chain combines TRBV5-1 with TRBJ2-3; no reliable D call. The germline V gene has CDR1 SGHRS and CDR2 YFSETQ. The germline V and J ends were trimmed by 1 base and 6 bases, with 6 bases remaining between them. This CDR3 contains 12 residues. CDR3 in amino acids: CASSLFQDTQYF. The DNA for the CDR3 is TGCGCCAGCAGCTTGTTTCAGGATACGCAGTATTTT.

This chain links TRBV25-1 with TRBJ2-1; D is perhaps TRBD2 (6 bases). CDR1 is MGHDK and CDR2 is SYGVNS in the germline V gene. The V gene lost 7 bases and the J gene lost 9 bases, with 22 bases spanning the gap. The CDR3 has 15 amino acids. The CDR3 loop reads CASNPPRPGVVEQFF. In DNA form, the CDR3 reads TGTGCCAGCAACCCCCCCAGGCCGGGAGTAGTTGAGCAGTTCTTC.

The chain recombines TRBV27 with TRBJ1-6; no clear D gene. V was shortened by 5 bases and J by 9 bases, with 8 bases between the two germline ends. The CDR3 sequence is 12 residues long. Germline loops: CDR1 MNHEY, CDR2 SMNVEV (reference sequence). The DNA for the CDR3 is TGTGCCAGCAGTCAGCCTAGTTCACCCCTCCACTTT. Translating gives CASSQPSSPLHF.

The rearrangement uses TRBV4-1 and TRBJ1-4; D remains ambiguous. The V end lost 0 bases, the J end lost 1 base, and 9 bases lay between the germline ends. The CDR3 has 16 residues. Germline V gives CDR1 MGHRA, CDR2 YSYEKL. DNA for the CDR3: TGCGCCAGCAGCCAAGATTTTTGGGAAACTAATGAAAAACTGTTTTTT. Amino acids: CASSQDFWETNEKLFF.

The chain joins TRBV7-3 to TRBJ2-1; 9 bases align to TRBD2. V lost 5 bases to trimming and J lost 4 bases; unmatched junction nucleotides: 9. Germline CDR1 and CDR2: SGHTA and FQGTGA. The CDR3 totals 16 residues. CDR3 region: CASSPSGGGAYNEQFF. CDR3 nucleotide sequence: TGTGCCAGCAGCCCTTCTGGCGGGGGGGCTTACAATGAGCAGTTCTTC. The full variable domain, completed using reference TRBV7-3 and TRBJ2-1, is GAGVSQTPSNKVTEKGKYVELRCDPISGHTALYWYRQSLGQGPEFLIYFQGTGAADDSGLPNDRFFAVRPEGSVSTLKIQRTERGDSAVYLCASSPSGGGAYNEQFFGPGTRLTVL.

V is TRBV2 and J is TRBJ2-3; 11 bases match TRBD1. J was trimmed by 2 bases and V by 6 bases; bases with no gene match: 1. The CDR3 sequence is 14 residues long. CDR1 is SNHLY, CDR2 FYNNEI, per germline. The CDR3 loop reads CASRGQGATDTQYF. CDR3 nucleotide sequence: TGTGCCAGCAGAGGACAGGGGGCCACAGATACGCAGTATTTT.

The gene calls are TRBV28 and TRBJ2-1; no definite D call. CDR1 and CDR2 from the germline V gene are MDHEN and SYDVKM. With 7 bases removed from V and 8 bases from J, the gap between germline ends came to 9 bases. The CDR3 length is 11 residues. CDR3 sequence: CASNERYEQFF. In DNA form, the CDR3 reads TGTGCCAGCAACGAGAGGTATGAGCAGTTCTTC.

The rearrangement links TRBV7-9 to TRBJ1-6; D is uncertain. Trimming pared 2 bases from V and 8 bases from J, leaving 10 bases between. Germline V gives CDR1 SEHNR, CDR2 FQNEAQ (reference sequence). This CDR3 has 14 amino acids. In DNA form, the CDR3 reads TGTGCCAGCAGCTTAACAGCGAGTGATTCACCCCTCCACTTT. It specifies CASSLTASDSPLHF.

The chain joins TRBV5-1 to TRBJ2-7; tentatively, D is TRBD2 (5 bases). CDR1 is SGHRS, CDR2 YFSETQ, per germline. Trimming took 4 bases from V and 0 from J, leaving 11 bases between them. This CDR3 has 14 amino acids. The CDR3 is CASSLEGDSYEQYF. The CDR3 DNA sequence: TGCGCCAGCAGCCTAGAGGGAGACTCCTACGAGCAGTACTTC.

The sample holds a few counts of this clone. The rearrangement joins TRBV30 to TRBJ1-3; D not resolved. The germline CDR1 and CDR2 sequences are GTSNPN and SVGIG (reference sequence). The V end was cut by 2 bases, the J end by 4 bases, with 9 bases between. The CDR3 has 13 residues. The DNA for the CDR3 is TGTGCCTGGAGTTACCGCCCGGGAAACACCATATATTTT. Amino acid sequence: CAWSYRPGNTIYF. The whole variable domain, remainder taken from reference TRBV30 and TRBJ1-3, is SQTIHQWPATLVQPVGSPLSLECTVEGTSNPNLYWYRQAAGRGLQLLFYSVGIGQISSEVPQNLSASRPQDRQFILSSKKLLLSDSGFYLCAWSYRPGNTIYFGEGSWLTVV.

This clone was seen a handful of times. Here the CDR3 reads CASSRRDVSGTGELFF. The CDR3 nucleotides read TGTGCCAGCTCACGGAGGGATGTTTCAGGGACCGGGGAGCTGTTTTTT. The gene calls are TRBV18 and TRBJ2-2; tentatively, D is TRBD2 (6 bases). The V end was cut by 4 bases, the J end by 5 bases, with 17 bases between. This CDR3 comprises 16 residues. Germline V lookup: CDR1 KGHSH, CDR2 LQKENI.

V is TRBV2 and J is TRBJ1-4; D is ambiguous. Deletions cut 7 bases from V and 8 bases from J, with 11 bases between. The CDR3 runs to 12 residues. Germline lookup yields CDR1 SNHLY and CDR2 FYNNEI. Written as DNA, the CDR3 is TGTGCCAGCAAACCACCCTTCGAAAAACTGTTTTTT. This encodes CASKPPFEKLFF. Full variable domain (rest looked up from reference TRBV2 and TRBJ1-4): EPEVTQTPSHQVTQMGQEVILRCVPISNHLYFYWYRQILGQKVEFLVSFYNNEISEKSEIFDDQFSVERPDGSNFTLKIRSTKLEDSAMYFCASKPPFEKLFFGSGTQLSVL.

This clone was seen a handful of times. The chain has TRBV5-1 and TRBJ1-4; 11 bases line up with TRBD1. J was trimmed by 8 bases and V by 3 bases; bases with no gene match: 3. Germline CDR1 and CDR2: SGHRS and YFSETQ. The CDR3 extends over 14 amino acids. The CDR3 sequence is CASSWWTGGEKLFF. CDR3 DNA: TGCGCCAGCAGCTGGTGGACAGGGGGCGAAAAACTGTTTTTT.

This chain connects TRBV6-4 to TRBJ2-2, with 7 bases that match TRBD1. In germline, CDR1 is MRHNA, CDR2 SNTAGT. This CDR3 comprises 15 residues. J gave up 1 base and V 3 bases, and 2 bases lay outside the gene matches. The CDR3 sequence: CASSEGQKNTGELFF. CDR3 bases: TGTGCCAGCAGTGAGGGACAGAAGAACACCGGGGAGCTGTTTTTT.

This clone was found once. V usage is TRBV5-6 and J usage is TRBJ1-4; weak D call: TRBD1 (5 bases). CDR1 SGHDT and CDR2 YYEEEE come from the germline V gene. The CDR3 has 14 amino acids. Between the trimmed V and J ends, which lost 0 bases and 8 bases, there was a span of 11 bases. The CDR3 bases are TGTGCCAGCAGCTTGGTAGGGGAGGGGGAAAAACTGTTTTTT. It yields the protein CASSLVGEGEKLFF.

This chain links TRBV7-8 with TRBJ1-5, with D uncertain. Germline V gives CDR1 SGHVS, CDR2 FQNEAQ. CDR3 length: 13 residues. V lost 6 bases and J lost 4, with 10 bases in between. CDR3 protein: CASRSTRNQPQHF. The DNA for the CDR3 is TGTGCCAGCAGGTCGACAAGAAATCAGCCCCAGCATTTT.

This sequence joins TRBV9 and TRBJ2-2, with 12 nucleotides matching TRBD2. The CDR3 spans 16 residues. V was pared by 2 bases and J by 3 bases, with 2 bases of the junction left unmatched. Germline-derived CDR1 and CDR2 are SGDLS and YYNGEE. CDR3 loop: CASSVLAGGHTGELFF. The CDR3 nucleotides read TGTGCCAGCAGCGTTCTAGCGGGGGGGCACACCGGGGAGCTGTTTTTT.

This clone was seen just once. The rearrangement links TRBV6-5 to TRBJ2-1, with 9 positions matching TRBD2. CDR3 size: 15 residues. J gave up 2 bases and V 5 bases, and 4 bases lay outside the gene matches. CDR1 and CDR2 from the germline V gene are MNHEY and SVGAGI. This chain's CDR3 is CASSPIAGAYNEQFF. CDR3 nucleotide sequence: TGTGCCAGCAGTCCCATAGCGGGGGCCTACAATGAGCAGTTCTTC.

The V call is TRBV7-3, the J call TRBJ1-2; a weak D match, TRBD1 (5 bases). The germline V and J ends were trimmed by 0 bases and 6 bases, with 11 bases remaining between them. This CDR3 comprises 14 residues. CDR1 is SGHTA and CDR2 is FQGTGA in the germline V gene. In DNA, the CDR3 is TGTGCCAGCAGCTTAACCGGGGGGAGCGATGGCTACACCTTC. This codes for CASSLTGGSDGYTF.

V and J are TRBV5-5 and TRBJ2-7; D remains unclear. CDR3 length: 13 residues. V shed 0 bases and J shed 3 bases, with 7 bases lying between them. The germline V gene encodes CDR1 SGHKS and CDR2 YYEKEE (reference sequence). This CDR3 reads CASSLGHHYEQYF. Here the CDR3 DNA reads TGTGCCAGCAGCTTGGGACACCACTACGAGCAGTACTTC. The full variable domain, rest sourced from reference TRBV5-5 and TRBJ2-7, is DAGVTQSPTHLIKTRGQQVTLRCSPISGHKSVSWYQQVLGQGPQFIFQYYEKEERGRGNFPDRFSARQFPNYSSELNVNALLLGDSALYLCASSLGHHYEQYFGPGTRLTVT.

In DNA, the CDR3 is TGTGCCACCTCGGACAGGGGCGACACCGGGGAGCTGTTTTTT. It codes for CATSDRGDTGELFF. The genes are TRBV25-1 and TRBJ2-2; 9 bases align to TRBD1. V was clipped by 10 bases and J by 3 bases; unmatched bases: 6. Germline V gives CDR1 MGHDK, CDR2 SYGVNS. This CDR3 spans 14 amino acids.

The chain employs TRBV29-1 and TRBJ1-5; TRBD1 is a possible D gene (6 bases). With 4 bases removed from V and 4 bases from J, the gap between germline ends came to 11 bases. Germline V gene lookup returns CDR1 SQVTM and CDR2 ANQGSEA. This CDR3 spans 13 amino acids. CDR3 amino acids: CSVVWGANQPQHF. The CDR3 DNA follows: TGCAGCGTTGTGTGGGGGGCAAATCAGCCCCAGCATTTT.

This chain connects TRBV7-9 to TRBJ1-1; the D is unclear. V lost 7 bases to trimming and J lost 4 bases, with 19 bases between them. The CDR3 has 15 residues. Per the germline V gene, CDR1 is SEHNR and CDR2 is FQNEAQ (reference sequence). CDR3 region: CASNPRGGVGTEAFF. CDR3 DNA: TGTGCCAGCAACCCTCGGGGTGGGGTGGGCACTGAAGCTTTCTTT. Looking up the rest from reference TRBV7-9 and TRBJ1-1 gives the full variable domain: DTGVSQNPRHKITKRGQNVTFRCDPISEHNRLYWYRQTLGQGPEFLTYFQNEAQLEKSRLLSDRFSAERPKGSFSTLEIQRTEQGDSAMYLCASNPRGGVGTEAFFGQGTRLTVV.